What follows is one T cell receptor beta chain and its context. This specimen comes from a study of blood T cell repertoires in COVID-19. Assay: immunoSEQ multiplex PCR; the TCRdb copy retains only in-frame clones and omits some. The sample yields roughly 180,000 clones, 75% to 85% seen once. The sequenced material came from peripheral blood. The TCR sequence derives from a woman aged 40 to 55 with COVID-19, enrolled during active disease.

The CDR3 DNA reads TGTGCCAGCAGTGACCGGGATCGCGAAAAACTGTTTTTT. This gives the protein CASSDRDREKLFF. The chain has TRBV25-1 and TRBJ1-4, with D hard to call. This CDR3 contains 13 residues. Germline V gives CDR1 MGHDK, CDR2 SYGVNS. Trimming took 3 bases from V and 8 from J, leaving 10 bases between them. Full variable domain (rest looked up from reference TRBV25-1 and TRBJ1-4): EADIYQTPRYLVIGTGKKITLECSQTMGHDKMYWYQQDPGMELHLIHYSYGVNSTEKGDLSSESTVSRIRTEHFPLTLESARPSHTSQYLCASSDRDREKLFFGSGTQLSVL.